Here is one TCR beta chain with its context. The antigen remains undetermined. The data belong to a study of cytomegalovirus exposure and HLA in healthy donors. The study's findings and limits: Rarity held for most TCR sequences, but there were some public TCRs that occurred in many donors.

Primers: 60 Vbeta forward and 13 Jbeta reverse. Assay: immunoSEQ multiplex PCR; the TCRdb copy retains only in-frame clones and omits some. The table lists fewer than 250,000 clones, over 80% of them singletons. This CDR3 is built from 17 residues. CDR1 and CDR2 from the germline V gene are SGHTA and FQGTGA. V trimming: 6 bases; J trimming: 4 bases; junction bases outside the gene matches: 17. The receptor was derived from a woman aged 50 to 65 in good health and CMV-seropositive. Sequencing was carried out using PBMCs. The chain links TRBV7-3 to TRBJ2-7; TRBD1 matches at 8 bases. The CDR3 reads CASRDGPTGTGNYEQYF. The CDR3 DNA follows: TGTGCCAGCAGAGACGGGCCGACCGGGACAGGTAATTACGAGCAGTACTTC.